One sample yielded the 26 T cell receptor beta chains listed below, sequenced in a study of shared clonotypes between healthy human individuals (dated by TCRdb to the early 2020s). Library preparation was by the immunoSEQ multiplex PCR assay. TCRdb carries this immuneACCESS record with in-frame sequences only. Its versions omit some clonotypes, under half of them owing to an unresolved V gene in the studies checked, with the rest unexplained. Within this sample are around 600,000 clones, with roughly 96% of them counted one time only. The leading ten clones occupy around 0.12% of the sample. CD8 naive samples were obtained by positive selection for CCR7 among CD45RO-negative cells, yielding a CD45RA+CCR7+ population from which TemRA cells were excluded. Input material: naive CD8+ T cells sorted from blood. What this sample's cell subset or site label stands for: CD45RA+CCR7+. The source of these receptors is a woman under 40 in good health.

This chain connects TRBV19 to TRBJ2-3; D may correspond to TRBD1 or TRBD2 (5 bases each). This CDR3 contains 13 residues. Trimming took off 7 bases at V and 6 bases at J, with 14 bases between the two ends. CDR1 LNHDA and CDR2 SQIVND come from the germline V gene (reference sequence). CDR3 DNA: TGTGCCAGTATTAGTGTCGAGGGGGATACGCAGTATTTT. This gives the protein CASISVEGDTQYF.

The rearrangement uses TRBV6-6 and TRBJ2-5; D is ambiguous. The CDR3 extends over 15 amino acids. V was pared by 0 bases and J by 1 base, with 9 bases between. Germline loops: CDR1 MNHNY, CDR2 SVGAGI (reference sequence). CDR3 sequence reads: CASSYSMGFQETQYF. The CDR3 DNA reads as TGTGCCAGCAGTTACTCGATGGGCTTCCAAGAGACCCAGTACTTC.

This clone has just one count. The genes are TRBV2 and TRBJ2-7; 8 positions agree with TRBD2. This CDR3 contains 14 residues. Trimming took 3 bases from V and 7 from J; bases not matched to a gene: 8. Germline V gene sequence: CDR1 SNHLY, CDR2 FYNNEI. As DNA, the CDR3 is TGTGCCAGCAGTGACCGCGGGAGGCCTGGGGAGCAGTACTTC. Protein: CASSDRGRPGEQYF.

The chain joins TRBV7-9 to TRBJ2-7; a weak D match, TRBD2 (6 bases). The germline CDR1 and CDR2 sequences are SEHNR and FQNEAQ (reference sequence). Trimming left V 2 bases short and J 6 bases short, with 8 bases between. The CDR3 length is 12 residues. For the CDR3, the DNA is TGTGCCAGCAGCTTACAGGGACTCGAGCAGTACTTC. Translating gives CASSLQGLEQYF.

The chain combines TRBV7-9 with TRBJ2-3; the match to TRBD1 covers 7 bases. CDR3 length: 15 amino acids. The germline CDR1 and CDR2 sequences are SEHNR and FQNEAQ (reference sequence). Germline trimming cut 4 bases from V and 1 base from J; bases unmatched to any gene: 5. The CDR3 sequence is CASSYAGQGTDTQYF. The DNA for the CDR3 is TGTGCCAGCAGCTACGCCGGACAGGGCACAGATACGCAGTATTTT. The full variable domain, with the rest looked up from reference TRBV7-9 and TRBJ2-3, is DTGVSQNPRHKITKRGQNVTFRCDPISEHNRLYWYRQTLGQGPEFLTYFQNEAQLEKSRLLSDRFSAERPKGSFSTLEIQRTEQGDSAMYLCASSYAGQGTDTQYFGPGTRLTVL.

The rearrangement uses TRBV5-1 and TRBJ2-7; D perhaps matches TRBD2 (5 bases). Trimming removed 0 bases from V and 1 base from J, with 14 bases in between. The CDR3 totals 16 residues. Per germline, CDR1 SGHRS and CDR2 YFSETQ. The CDR3 region has the DNA TGCGCCAGCAGCTTGGAGCCGCGGGCAGTATCCTACGAGCAGTACTTC. Protein product: CASSLEPRAVSYEQYF.

V and J are TRBV19 and TRBJ2-7, with D maybe TRBD2 (5 bases). This CDR3 comprises 14 residues. The V end was cut by 0 bases, the J end by 0 bases, with 6 bases between. Germline V CDR1 and CDR2: LNHDA, SQIVND (reference sequence). This chain's CDR3 is CASSIDTSSYEQYF. As DNA, the CDR3 is TGTGCCAGTAGTATAGACACTAGCTCCTACGAGCAGTACTTC.

The V call is TRBV6-1, the J call TRBJ2-1; D may be TRBD2 (6 bases). From germline, CDR1 is MNHNS and CDR2 SASEGT. The CDR3 is made up of 15 amino acids. V shed 3 bases and J shed 4 bases, with 13 bases lying between them. In DNA form, the CDR3 reads TGTGCCAGCAGTGAGGATAGCGGAACTTACAATGAGCAGTTCTTC. It translates to CASSEDSGTYNEQFF.

This chain joins TRBV7-9 and TRBJ1-1; 10 bases align to TRBD1. Trimming took 3 bases from V and 3 from J; bases not matched to a gene: 13. The CDR3 spans 18 residues. Germline values: CDR1 SEHNR, CDR2 FQNEAQ (reference sequence). CDR3 DNA sequence: TGTGCCAGCAGCTTCCCTTGGGACAGGGGTGTTTGGGACACTGAAGCTTTCTTT. Translating gives CASSFPWDRGVWDTEAFF.

This clone appeared once. The rearrangement joins TRBV5-6 to TRBJ2-7, with unresolved D. The CDR3 covers 13 residues. Germline values: CDR1 SGHDT, CDR2 YYEEEE. The V end was cut by 4 bases, the J end by 4 bases, with 12 bases between. The CDR3 nucleotides are TGTGCCAGCAGCCCGGAACACCGATACGAGCAGTACTTC. The encoded protein is CASSPEHRYEQYF.

For this clone: Other nucleotide sequences from this sample produce the same CDR3. The chain has TRBV27 and TRBJ1-2; tentatively, D is TRBD1 (5 bases). The CDR3 runs to 12 residues. Germline values: CDR1 MNHEY, CDR2 SMNVEV (reference sequence). The V gene lost 4 bases and the J gene lost 6 bases, with 9 bases spanning the gap. The CDR3 protein is CASSSGGHGYTF. The CDR3 DNA reads TGTGCCAGCAGTTCGGGGGGTCATGGCTACACCTTC.

This clone was seen a single time. The chain recombines TRBV5-6 with TRBJ2-1; unclear D gene. CDR1 and CDR2 (germline): SGHDT, YYEEEE. The CDR3 length is 15 residues. The ends were cut back, 0 bases at V and 0 bases at J, with 7 bases in the middle. The CDR3 nucleotides read TGTGCCAGCAGCTTGGGTTGGAGCTCCTACAATGAGCAGTTCTTC. Protein sequence: CASSLGWSSYNEQFF.

The chain combines TRBV19 with TRBJ2-1; no definite D call. V gave up 3 bases and J gave up 3 bases, with 6 bases separating them. The CDR3 totals 13 residues. Germline-derived CDR1 and CDR2 are LNHDA and SQIVND (reference sequence). The CDR3 DNA follows: TGTGCCAGTAGTATTACCGTCTACAATGAGCAGTTCTTC. Translation gives CASSITVYNEQFF.

This clone showed up just a few times. The chain recombines TRBV30 with TRBJ1-5; TRBD1 is a possible D gene (5 bases). V lost 4 bases, J lost 0 bases, and 13 bases lay in between. Germline V lookup: CDR1 GTSNPN, CDR2 SVGIG (reference sequence). This CDR3 is 15 amino acids long. CDR3 DNA: TGTGCCTGGAATCAGGGATACGTTAGCAATCAGCCCCAGCATTTT. Residues: CAWNQGYVSNQPQHF.

The chain has TRBV13 and TRBJ2-5; no clear D. The CDR3 runs to 12 residues. The germline V gene has CDR1 PRHDT and CDR2 FYEKMQ (reference sequence). The germline V and J ends were trimmed by 4 bases and 5 bases, with 8 bases remaining between them. The CDR3 DNA reads as TGTGCCAGCAGCTCCCCGTGGGAGACCCAGTACTTC. This encodes CASSSPWETQYF.

The chain uses TRBV23-1 and TRBJ2-6; D possibly corresponds to TRBD1 (6 bases). TRBV23-1 is reported as an ORF; its role is uncertain. V lost 6 bases and J lost 4, with 13 bases in between. This CDR3 is built from 15 residues. The CDR3, as DNA: TGCGCCAGCAGCAAACGACAGGCAGGGGCCAACGTCCTGACTTTC. It is translated as CASSKRQAGANVLTF.

This sequence joins TRBV27 and TRBJ2-7; 11 bases match TRBD1. The J segment lost 5 bases and the V segment lost 2 bases, leaving 8 bases of the junction unmatched. The V gene's germline CDR1 is MNHEY and CDR2 SMNVEV (reference sequence). The CDR3 extends over 16 amino acids. The CDR3 DNA reads TGTGCCAGCAGTTTAGGGTTCGGGACAGGGGGTCACGAGCAGTACTTC. This gives the protein CASSLGFGTGGHEQYF.

The rearrangement joins TRBV28 to TRBJ1-1; D is ambiguous. V was shortened by 5 bases and J by 3 bases, with 16 bases between the two germline ends. The CDR3 is 15 amino acids. Germline CDR1 is MDHEN and CDR2 is SYDVKM. Written as DNA, the CDR3 is TGTGCCAGCAGTCATCGAGGGTCCGGGGACACTGAAGCTTTCTTT. It yields the protein CASSHRGSGDTEAFF.

The chain couples TRBV27 to TRBJ1-2; D gene uncertain. CDR3 length: 13 residues. V was clipped by 4 bases and J by 4 bases, with 10 bases between them. Germline-derived CDR1 and CDR2 are MNHEY and SMNVEV (reference sequence). CDR3 protein: CASSSVGGYGYTF. The DNA for the CDR3 is TGTGCCAGCAGTTCGGTCGGAGGCTATGGCTACACCTTC.

This chain links TRBV7-9 with TRBJ1-1; 8 bases line up with TRBD1. The CDR3 sequence is 15 residues long. In germline, CDR1 is SEHNR, CDR2 FQNEAQ (reference sequence). Unmatched junction bases numbered 9, after V lost 4 bases and J lost 5 bases. Written as DNA, the CDR3 is TGTGCCAGCAGCTCGGAGGCAGGGGGCAGTACTGAAGCTTTCTTT. This gives the protein CASSSEAGGSTEAFF.

The chain is built from TRBV6-1 and TRBJ2-2; 11 bases align to TRBD2. This CDR3 is built from 19 residues. The J segment lost 6 bases and the V segment lost 2 bases, leaving 14 bases of the junction unmatched. CDR1 and CDR2 from the germline V gene are MNHNS and SASEGT. CDR3 region: CASSELSSGRQLLSGELFF. In nucleotides, the CDR3 is TGTGCCAGCAGTGAACTGTCTAGCGGGAGGCAATTGCTGTCCGGGGAGCTGTTTTTT.

The chain's CDR3 is CASSIVTGGAGANVLTF. For the CDR3, the DNA is TGTGCCAGTAGTATAGTCACAGGGGGCGCGGGGGCCAACGTCCTGACTTTC. This chain connects TRBV19 to TRBJ2-6; 9 bases fit TRBD1. This CDR3 contains 17 residues. Germline lookup yields CDR1 LNHDA and CDR2 SQIVND (reference sequence). The ends lost 1 base at V and 4 bases at J; junction bases unmatched: 5.

The chain uses TRBV27 and TRBJ1-5; possible D gene TRBD1, 5 bases. Germline V gene lookup returns CDR1 MNHEY and CDR2 SMNVEV (reference sequence). This CDR3 has 16 amino acids. Trimming left V 3 bases short and J 7 bases short, with 19 bases between. The CDR3 spells CASSFGTGGTNQPQHF. CDR3 bases: TGTGCCAGCAGTTTCGGTACAGGAGGTACGAACCAGCCCCAGCATTTT.

The chain combines TRBV30 with TRBJ2-7, with TRBD2 matching over 9 bases. V lost 2 bases, J lost 0 bases, and 8 bases stayed unmatched. The CDR3 runs to 16 residues. CDR1 is GTSNPN, CDR2 SVGIG, per germline (reference sequence). The CDR3 is CAWSPASGMYSYEQYF. In DNA, the CDR3 is TGTGCCTGGAGTCCGGCTAGCGGGATGTACTCCTACGAGCAGTACTTC. The variable domain in full, with the rest retrieved from reference TRBV30 and TRBJ2-7, is SQTIHQWPATLVQPVGSPLSLECTVEGTSNPNLYWYRQAAGRGLQLLFYSVGIGQISSEVPQNLSASRPQDRQFILSSKKLLLSDSGFYLCAWSPASGMYSYEQYFGPGTRLTVT.

The chain couples TRBV7-9 to TRBJ2-1; the D is unclear. The CDR3 extends over 11 amino acids. Germline lookup yields CDR1 SEHNR and CDR2 FQNEAQ (reference sequence). The DNA of the CDR3 is TGTGCAGTGAACCCCTACAATGAGCAGTTCTTC. This encodes CAVNPYNEQFF.

The chain carries TRBV28 and TRBJ2-1, with D perhaps TRBD1 or TRBD2 (5 bases each). The CDR3 sequence is 15 residues long. V lost 6 bases and J 4 bases, leaving 16 bases between the germline ends. Germline V lookup: CDR1 MDHEN, CDR2 SYDVKM. CDR3 sequence reads: CASRPPGTLYNEQFF. Here the CDR3 DNA reads TGTGCCAGCAGGCCTCCCGGGACCCTGTACAATGAGCAGTTCTTC.